This is a list of T cell receptor beta chains from one sample in a study of regulatory T cells in long-lasting Graves disease. TCRdb redid the calling of the multiplex PCR reads with MiXCR, one entry per CDR3 protein. This table holds around 480,000 distinct CDR3 sequences, around 15% found once. The same specimen was also included in a second study, on T cells in Graves' hyperthyroidism and ophthalmopathy.

The specimen comprised peripheral blood mononuclear cells (PBMCs), sampled at new diagnosis, from a patient treated with antithyroid drugs. These receptors all come from a man aged 35 to 55 with Graves disease. Each CDR3 is given with its conserved first and last residue. The order of the fields is clone size, D gene, J gene, V gene, CDR3 protein, CDR3 DNA. D genes are given only for firm matches. Rows may omit the clone size; those that give it use once, few, many or a size class.

abundance: few
d_gene: -
j_gene: TRBJ2-7
v_gene: TRBV24-1
CDR3aa: CATSDGERSYEQYF
CDR3nt: TGTGCCACCAGTGATGGAGAGAGATCCTACGAGCAGTACTTC

abundance: many
d_gene: TRBD1
j_gene: TRBJ1-2
v_gene: TRBV24-1
CDR3aa: CATSDQGAYGYTF
CDR3nt: TGTGCCACCAGTGATCAGGGGGCCTATGGCTACACCTTC

abundance: few
d_gene: -
j_gene: TRBJ2-1
v_gene: TRBV2
CDR3aa: CASSGLGRLGNEQFF
CDR3nt: TGTGCCAGCAGCGGCCTGGGCCGCTTGGGGAATGAGCAGTTCTTC

abundance: many
d_gene: -
j_gene: TRBJ2-7
v_gene: TRBV28
CDR3aa: CASSLIQDPSEQYF
CDR3nt: TGTGCCAGCAGTTTGATCCAGGACCCCTCCGAGCAGTACTTC

abundance: -
d_gene: TRBD1
j_gene: TRBJ1-4
v_gene: TRBV7-9
CDR3aa: CASSWDRAPEKLFF
CDR3nt: TGTGCCAGCAGCTGGGACAGGGCACCGGAAAAACTGTTTTTT

abundance: few
d_gene: -
j_gene: TRBJ2-2
v_gene: TRBV20-1
CDR3aa: CSARDRPGSLTGELFF
CDR3nt: TGCAGTGCTAGAGATAGACCCGGGAGTTTAACCGGGGAGCTGTTTTTT

abundance: few
d_gene: -
j_gene: TRBJ2-5
v_gene: TRBV6-2/TRBV6-3
CDR3aa: CASSSEFWETQYF
CDR3nt: TGTGCCAGCAGCTCAGAATTCTGGGAGACCCAGTACTTC

abundance: many
d_gene: -
j_gene: TRBJ2-3
v_gene: TRBV18
CDR3aa: CASSLDAGTDTQYF
CDR3nt: TGTGCCAGCAGCTTAGATGCAGGCACAGATACGCAGTATTTT

abundance: -
d_gene: -
j_gene: TRBJ2-3
v_gene: TRBV7-3
CDR3aa: CASSLGGSADTQYF
CDR3nt: TGTGCCAGCAGCTTAGGAGGGTCTGCAGATACGCAGTATTTT

abundance: -
d_gene: -
j_gene: TRBJ2-1
v_gene: TRBV29-1
CDR3aa: CSVRPYSYNEQFF
CDR3nt: TGCAGCGTTCGGCCTTACTCCTACAATGAGCAGTTCTTC

abundance: many
d_gene: TRBD1
j_gene: TRBJ2-7
v_gene: TRBV2
CDR3aa: CASRSGTGGSLEQYF
CDR3nt: TGTGCCAGCAGATCCGGGACAGGCGGATCTCTCGAGCAGTACTTC

abundance: many
d_gene: -
j_gene: TRBJ2-2
v_gene: TRBV7-9
CDR3aa: CASSLLQTGNTGELFF
CDR3nt: TGTGCCAGCAGCTTGTTACAAACAGGGAACACCGGGGAGCTGTTTTTT

abundance: -
d_gene: TRBD2
j_gene: TRBJ2-3
v_gene: TRBV12-5
CDR3aa: CASGPLGREAADTQYF
CDR3nt: TGTGCTAGTGGTCCCCTAGGGAGGGAGGCGGCAGATACGCAGTATTTT

abundance: few
d_gene: -
j_gene: TRBJ1-1
v_gene: TRBV19
CDR3aa: CASSSSSEAFF
CDR3nt: TGTGCCAGTAGTAGTAGTTCAGAAGCTTTCTTT

abundance: -
d_gene: -
j_gene: TRBJ1-5
v_gene: TRBV12-3/TRBV12-4
CDR3aa: CASSFSGIQPQHF
CDR3nt: TGTGCCAGCAGTTTCTCAGGGATTCAGCCCCAGCATTTT

abundance: few
d_gene: -
j_gene: TRBJ2-1
v_gene: TRBV6-2/TRBV6-3
CDR3aa: CASSYFGVYNEQFF
CDR3nt: TGTGCCAGCAGTTATTTCGGGGTTTACAATGAGCAGTTCTTC

abundance: once
d_gene: -
j_gene: TRBJ1-1
v_gene: TRBV7-2
CDR3aa: CASSSATVEALF
CDR3nt: TGTGCCAGCAGCTCAGCGACAGTTGAAGCTCTCTTT

abundance: few
d_gene: -
j_gene: TRBJ2-5
v_gene: TRBV5-4
CDR3aa: CASSLGDEETQYF
CDR3nt: TGTGCCAGCAGCTTGGGGGATGAGGAGACCCAGTACTTC

abundance: many
d_gene: -
j_gene: TRBJ2-2
v_gene: TRBV20-1
CDR3aa: CSAWDQNTGELFF
CDR3nt: TGCAGTGCTTGGGACCAGAACACCGGGGAGCTGTTTTTT

abundance: -
d_gene: -
j_gene: TRBJ1-5
v_gene: TRBV12-3/TRBV12-4
CDR3aa: CASSFGDRQPQHF
CDR3nt: TGTGCCAGCAGTTTTGGGGATCGGCAGCCCCAGCATTTT

abundance: many
d_gene: -
j_gene: TRBJ2-7
v_gene: TRBV3-1
CDR3aa: CASSPNSYEQYF
CDR3nt: TGTGCCAGCAGCCCTAACTCCTACGAGCAGTACTTC

abundance: many
d_gene: TRBD1
j_gene: TRBJ1-1
v_gene: TRBV6-2/TRBV6-3
CDR3aa: CASSPRQGLLGNTEAFF
CDR3nt: TGTGCCAGCAGCCCCAGACAGGGGTTATTAGGGAACACTGAAGCTTTCTTT

abundance: -
d_gene: TRBD1
j_gene: TRBJ2-1
v_gene: TRBV3-1
CDR3aa: CASSQGTGVYNEQFF
CDR3nt: TGTGCCAGCAGCCAGGGGACAGGGGTTTACAATGAGCAGTTCTTC

abundance: -
d_gene: -
j_gene: TRBJ1-4
v_gene: TRBV5-6
CDR3aa: CASSANRDYRGGKLFF
CDR3nt: TGTGCCAGCAGCGCCAACCGGGACTATAGAGGAGGAAAACTGTTTTTT

abundance: many
d_gene: -
j_gene: TRBJ1-6
v_gene: TRBV2
CDR3aa: CASSVRGRDSPLHF
CDR3nt: TGTGCCAGCAGTGTCAGGGGCCGCGATTCACCCCTCCACTTT

abundance: many
d_gene: -
j_gene: TRBJ1-5
v_gene: TRBV2
CDR3aa: CASRSRARNQPQHF
CDR3nt: TGTGCCAGCAGATCTCGCGCCCGCAATCAGCCCCAGCATTTT

abundance: few
d_gene: TRBD1
j_gene: TRBJ1-4
v_gene: TRBV5-1
CDR3aa: CASSWGDRDPEKLFF
CDR3nt: TGCGCCAGCAGCTGGGGGGACAGGGACCCCGAAAAACTGTTTTTT

abundance: -
d_gene: -
j_gene: TRBJ1-1
v_gene: TRBV11-2
CDR3aa: CASSPSLRDTEAFF
CDR3nt: TGTGCCAGCAGCCCTTCCTTGAGGGACACTGAAGCTTTCTTT

abundance: many
d_gene: TRBD1
j_gene: TRBJ2-7
v_gene: TRBV2
CDR3aa: CASSLQGAHEQYF
CDR3nt: TGTGCCAGCAGCCTCCAGGGGGCCCACGAGCAGTACTTC